This T cell receptor (beta chain) was captured in a study of blood T cell repertoires in COVID-19. Turning to the study itself: PBMCs, B-cell-depleted T cells, or T cells provided the cDNA or gDNA that made up the material.

The V end lost 4 bases, the J end lost 0 bases, and 19 bases lay between the germline ends. CDR1 and CDR2 from the germline V gene are MGHRA and YSYEKL. The CDR3 sequence is 18 residues long. The study recruited people aged 18 to 89 years across approximately 24 US areas. Per the study methods: By means of reference gene primer amplification, nucleated cell counts were estimated. Sequencing was performed with immunoSEQ multiplex PCR; in TCRdb, only in-frame clones are kept and a portion is missing. Clonal size and the V and J genes are those of that table, whereas D and trimming came from the DNA. The profile shows around 300,000 clones, roughly 90% of them singletons.

The rearrangement uses TRBV4-1 and TRBJ1-5; no clear D. The source is a woman between 50 and 59 years old who had recovered from COVID-19. Sequencing was carried out using PBMCs or T cells enriched from blood (not recorded which). CDR3 bases: TGCGCCAGCAGCCGCTACCCTGACCCACTAACTAGCAATCAGCCCCAGCATTTT. Its protein is CASSRYPDPLTSNQPQHF.